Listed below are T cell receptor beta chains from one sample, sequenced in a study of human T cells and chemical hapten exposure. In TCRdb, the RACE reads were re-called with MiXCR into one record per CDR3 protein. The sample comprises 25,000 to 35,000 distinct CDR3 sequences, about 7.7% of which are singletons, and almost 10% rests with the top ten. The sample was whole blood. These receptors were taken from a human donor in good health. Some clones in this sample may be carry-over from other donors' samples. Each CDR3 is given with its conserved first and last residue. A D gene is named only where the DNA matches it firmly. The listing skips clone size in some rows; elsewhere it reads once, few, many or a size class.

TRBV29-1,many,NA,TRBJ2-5,TGCAGCGTTCTCTTTACCCAAGAGACCCAGTACTTC,CSVLFTQETQYF
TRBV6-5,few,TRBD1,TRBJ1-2,TGTGCCAGCAGTTCTACAGGGGACTATGGCGACACCTTC,CASSSTGDYGDTF
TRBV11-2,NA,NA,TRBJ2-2,TGTGCCAGCAGCTTAGACGCAGTAACCGGGGAGCTGTTTTTT,CASSLDAVTGELFF
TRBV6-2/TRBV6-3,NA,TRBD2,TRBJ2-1,TGTGCCAGCAGTTACGAGCGGGGGGGCCACAATGAGCAGTTCTTC,CASSYERGGHNEQFF
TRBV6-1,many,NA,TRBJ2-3,TGTGCCAGCGGTATGGAGGGGACAGATACGCAGTATTTT,CASGMEGTDTQYF
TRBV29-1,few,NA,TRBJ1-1,TGCAGCGCAATGAACACTGAAGCTTTCTTT,CSAMNTEAFF
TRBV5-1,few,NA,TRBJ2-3,TGCGCCAGCAGCCCGGGGGCAGATACGCAGTATTTT,CASSPGADTQYF
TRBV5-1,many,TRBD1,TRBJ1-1,TGCGCCAGCAGCTTCGTAGGGGGCGAAACTGAAGCTTTCTTT,CASSFVGGETEAFF
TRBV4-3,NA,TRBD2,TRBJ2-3,TGCGCCAGCAGCCAAGATCTAGCGGGGGGGCCAAGAGCAGATACGCGGTATTTT,CASSQDLAGGPRADTRYF
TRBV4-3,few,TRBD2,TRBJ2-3,TGCGCCAGCAGCCAAGAATCTTTGTGGTCTAGCGGGGGAACAGATACGCAGTATTTT,CASSQESLWSSGGTDTQYF
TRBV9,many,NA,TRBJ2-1,TGTGCCAGCAGCGTAGACCCCACAAGTTTCAATGAGCAGTTCTTC,CASSVDPTSFNEQFF
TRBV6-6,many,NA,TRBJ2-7,TGTGCCAGCAGTTACCGGCTAACCAGTTACGAGCAGTACTTC,CASSYRLTSYEQYF
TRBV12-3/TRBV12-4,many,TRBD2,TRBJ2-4,TGTGCCAGCAGTGCGGGACTAGCGGGGCTCCTAGCCAAAAACATTCAGTACTTC,CASSAGLAGLLAKNIQYF
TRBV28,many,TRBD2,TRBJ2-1,TGTGCCAGCAGTACGGGGGGGAATGAGCAGTTCTTC,CASSTGGNEQFF
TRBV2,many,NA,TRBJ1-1,TGTGCCAGCATGATCGAACAGGGGAACACTGAAGCTTTCTTT,CASMIEQGNTEAFF
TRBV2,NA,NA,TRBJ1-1,TGTGCCAGCAGTGAAAACAGGAACACTGAAGCTTTCTTT,CASSENRNTEAFF
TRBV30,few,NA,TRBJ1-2,TGTGCCAGGGGGGGCCGGGGAGGATTCGACTATGGCTACACCTTC,CARGGRGGFDYGYTF
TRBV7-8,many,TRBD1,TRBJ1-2,TGTGCCAGCAGCCTGACAGGGGAATGGCATGGCTACACCTTC,CASSLTGEWHGYTF
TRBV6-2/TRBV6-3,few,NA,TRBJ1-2,TGTGCCAGCACCTCCTTCGCTCCGGGGGACTATGGCTACACCTTC,CASTSFAPGDYGYTF
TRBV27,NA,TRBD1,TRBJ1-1,TGTGCCAGCAGTTTCTCAGGGGGCACTGAAGCTTTCTTT,CASSFSGGTEAFF
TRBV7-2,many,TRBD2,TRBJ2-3,TGTGCCAGCAGCTTAGGGGGGGGTGGCACAGATACGCAGTATTTT,CASSLGGGGTDTQYF
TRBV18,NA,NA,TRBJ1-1,TGTGCCAGCTCACCACGGGGGTACACTGAAGCTTTCTTT,CASSPRGYTEAFF
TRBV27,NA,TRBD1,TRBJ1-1,TGTGCCAGCAGTAGAGGGGGCGGAGGCACTGAAGCTTTCTTT,CASSRGGGGTEAFF
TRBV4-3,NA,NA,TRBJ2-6,TGCGCCAGCAGCTACCGGGACATCTCTGGGGCCAACGTCCTGACTTTC,CASSYRDISGANVLTF
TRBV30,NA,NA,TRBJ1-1,TGTGCCTGGAGGGGGAACACTGAAGCTTTCTTT,CAWRGNTEAFF
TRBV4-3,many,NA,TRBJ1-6,TGCGCCAGCAGCCAAGTGGGTCAGGGCTACAATTCACCCCTCCACTTT,CASSQVGQGYNSPLHF
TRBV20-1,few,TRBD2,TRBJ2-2,TGCAGTCTGGGGGGGGGACCGAACACCGGGGAGCTGTTTTTT,CSLGGGPNTGELFF
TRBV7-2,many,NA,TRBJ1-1,TGTGCCAGCAGCTTTTCTTACACTGAAGCTTTCTTT,CASSFSYTEAFF
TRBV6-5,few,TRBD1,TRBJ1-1,TGTGCCAGCAGTTACTCCTGGACAGGGGGAGTTGAAGCTTTCTTT,CASSYSWTGGVEAFF
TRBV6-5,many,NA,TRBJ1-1,TGTGCCAGCAGATCGCAGACAGTAGCTTTCTTT,CASRSQTVAFF
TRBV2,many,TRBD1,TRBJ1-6,TGTGCCAGCCGATCAACGCCGGGACAGTATAATTCACCCCTCCACTTT,CASRSTPGQYNSPLHF
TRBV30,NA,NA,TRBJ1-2,TGTGCCTGGAGTAACGGGAGGGGCACTAACTATGGCTACACCTTC,CAWSNGRGTNYGYTF
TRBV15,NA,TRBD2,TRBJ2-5,TGTGCCACCAGCGGAGGGACTAGTAGGTCGGAAGAGACCCAGTACTTC,CATSGGTSRSEETQYF
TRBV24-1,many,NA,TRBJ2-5,TGTGCCACCAGTGATTCGCGGGACAGCTACCAGGAGACCCAGTACTTC,CATSDSRDSYQETQYF
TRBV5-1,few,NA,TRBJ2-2,TGCGCCAGCAGCTTGGTGGCAGAGAACACCGGGGAGCTGTTTTTT,CASSLVAENTGELFF
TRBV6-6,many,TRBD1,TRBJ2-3,TGTGCCAGCAGACCGGGACAGCACACAGATACGCAGTATTTT,CASRPGQHTDTQYF
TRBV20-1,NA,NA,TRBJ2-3,TGCAGTGCTAGTTTAGGTGGAGATACGCAGTATTTT,CSASLGGDTQYF
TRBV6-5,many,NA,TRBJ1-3,TGTGCCAGCTCTATCGCGCCACAGGGATACTCTGGAAACACCATATATTTT,CASSIAPQGYSGNTIYF
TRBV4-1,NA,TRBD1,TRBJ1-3,TGCGCCAGCAGCCAAGATGCGGGGACAGCTTGTGGAAACACCATATATTTT,CASSQDAGTACGNTIYF
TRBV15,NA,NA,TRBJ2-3,TGTGCCACCAGCACGAGGTGCGCAGATACGCAGTATTTT,CATSTRCADTQYF
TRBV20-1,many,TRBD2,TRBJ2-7,TGCAGTGCCCTAACCGGGACTAGCGGGAGGAGGATCGAGCAGTACTTC,CSALTGTSGRRIEQYF
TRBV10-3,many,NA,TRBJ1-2,TGTGCCATCAGTGAACCCAACTATGGCTACACCTTC,CAISEPNYGYTF
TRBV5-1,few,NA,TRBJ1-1,TGCGCCAGCAGCGACCCGGGGGTGAGGACTGAAGCTTTCTTT,CASSDPGVRTEAFF
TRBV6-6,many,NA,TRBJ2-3,TGTGCCAGCAGTTACTGGACACCGAGCACAGATACGCAGTATTTT,CASSYWTPSTDTQYF
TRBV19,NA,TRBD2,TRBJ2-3,TGTGCCAGTAGTATAGATTCGGGACTAGCGCACTTAAGCACAGATACGCAGTATTTT,CASSIDSGLAHLSTDTQYF
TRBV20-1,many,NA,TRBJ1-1,TGCAGTGCTAGAGATCCCAATAAAGGGGACGGGGCTGAAGCTTTCTTT,CSARDPNKGDGAEAFF
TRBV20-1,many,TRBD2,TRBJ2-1,TGCAGTGCCACCGTAGGGCGGGGGTTGGGTGAGCAGTTCTTC,CSATVGRGLGEQFF
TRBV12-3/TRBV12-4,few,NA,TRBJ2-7,TGTGCCAGCAGCCCCGCGGGACGGACCTCCTACGAGCAGTACTTC,CASSPAGRTSYEQYF
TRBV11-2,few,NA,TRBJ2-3,TGTGCCAGCAATCAAGGGGGGGTCCACCGGAGAGATACGCAGTATTTT,CASNQGGVHRRDTQYF
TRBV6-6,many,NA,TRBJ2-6,TGTGCCAGCAGTTACGGGGGCGAACACTCTGGGGCCAACGTCCTGACTTTC,CASSYGGEHSGANVLTF
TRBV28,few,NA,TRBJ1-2,TGTGCCAGCAGTTTGGGGGGGCGCAACTATGGCTACACCTTC,CASSLGGRNYGYTF
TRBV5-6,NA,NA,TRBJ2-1,TGTGCCAGCAGCTTGGTCTCTTGGGAGAGGGTTGGTCCCTCCTACAATGAGCAGTTCTTC,CASSLVSWERVGPSYNEQFF
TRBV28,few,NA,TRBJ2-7,TGTGCCAGCAGTTTAGGCTCCGGGCCCCACTACGAGCAGTACTTC,CASSLGSGPHYEQYF
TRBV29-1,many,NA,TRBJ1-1,TGCAGCGTCGGACGTTCGAACACTGAAGCTTTCTTT,CSVGRSNTEAFF
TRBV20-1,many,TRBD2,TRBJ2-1,TGCAGTGCTAGAAGCGGGGGGGCTGTTCACAATGAGCAGTTCTTC,CSARSGGAVHNEQFF